One TCR beta chain is described in this entry. Its antigen remains undetermined. No much larger clone exists at a distance of one base, and base qualities are not known. TCRbeta CDR3 regions were amplified from genomic DNA using the immunoSEQ Assay, a bias-controlled multiplex PCR. On the study's bioinformatics: The number of nucleated cells in each sample was estimated from the amplification of reference gene primers within the assay. To quantify the absolute abundance of each unique TCRbeta CDR3 rearrangement, sequence reads were collapsed and filtered. For each sample, productive Simpson clonality was calculated by taking the square root of Simpson's diversity index across productive rearrangements. As stored in TCRdb, this immuneACCESS dataset retains in-frame rearrangements with V and J assigned. A fraction of the clones does not appear; measured against another copy, unresolved V genes explain less than half of the discrepancy, and the remainder lacks a known reason. The DNA gave D and trimming, while V, J and clone size come from that table. This sample holds under 250,000 clones; about 83% were observed only once. In total, the top ten clones hold approximately 2% of the sample.

V was cut back by 5 bases and J by 6 bases, leaving a gap of 5 bases between them. The CDR3 contains 11 residues, cysteine and phenylalanine counted. Of the read, only the CDR3 DNA is kept; its 33 bases are in frame from base 1. These data are taken from a study of blood T cell repertoires in COVID-19 (dated by TCRdb to about 2020). For context, the study as a whole: Samples covering the acute and convalescent phases of COVID-19 were provided by collaborators in the United States, Italy and Spain. The material from the prospective study consisted of cDNA or gDNA derived from T cells, B-cell-depleted T cells, or PBMCs. Samples were obtained from the ongoing ImmuneRACE study (first 160 participants) and from about 1,300 subjects provided by 6 global collaborators. HLA class I and class II types, where available, came from metadata supplied by the sample provider rather than from assay-based typing. The repertoires were released in a freely available public database intended as a resource for research on the immune response to SARS-CoV-2. Nearly every sample came with metadata listing a de-identified subject ID, COVID-19 status, age in years and sex. Deeply sampled blood TCRbeta repertoires from subjects exposed to, actively infected with, or recovered from COVID-19 were included in the dataset.

Points the paper makes about the study in general: The amount of clinical and demographic metadata varied by source and participant and was provided uncurated.

Another Seattle source contributed samples from volunteer blood donors who had recovered from COVID-19. Whole blood was collected in K2EDTA tubes by collaborating institutions according to the institutions' own protocols. For TCRbeta analysis, collaborators shipped samples in one of three forms: frozen whole blood, isolated PBMCs, or DNA extracted from either of those sample types. The sample consisted of peripheral blood. The chain joins TRBV12-3 or TRBV12-4 to TRBJ2-1; a confident D gene designation cannot be given. This sequence originates from a man aged 25 to 45 who had recovered from COVID-19. The CDR3 protein sequence reads: CASSGGNEQFF. The DNA reads TGTGCCAGCAGTGGCGGCAATGAGCAGTTCTTC.